The 10 T cell receptor beta chains presented below share a single source sample, sequenced in a study of blood T cell repertoires in COVID-19. The protocol was immunoSEQ multiplex PCR, while the TCRdb copy is restricted to in-frame clones and leaves out a portion. The sample records tens of thousands of clones, approximately 90% being singletons. Sequenced input: peripheral blood. Receptors originate from a man aged 50 to 59 with active COVID-19.

The rearrangement joins TRBV5-1 to TRBJ2-7, with D perhaps matching TRBD2 (6 bases). The germline V gene has CDR1 SGHRS and CDR2 YFSETQ. The CDR3 is 13 residues long. V was pared by 6 bases and J by 4 bases, with 14 bases between. The CDR3 sequence: CASNSRAGYEQYF. CDR3 nucleotides: TGCGCCAGCAATTCGAGGGCGGGATACGAGCAGTACTTC.

V is TRBV18 and J is TRBJ1-4; D perhaps matches TRBD1 (5 bases). Germline V gene sequence: CDR1 KGHSH, CDR2 LQKENI. Trimming removed 6 bases from V and 8 bases from J, with 10 bases in between. The length of the CDR3 is 12 residues. CDR3 sequence reads: CASSRVPEKLFF. CDR3 in DNA: TGTGCCAGCTCCAGGGTACCGGAAAAACTGTTTTTT.

The chain recombines TRBV6-6 with TRBJ1-1; D possibly corresponds to TRBD1 (6 bases). The V gene's germline CDR1 is MNHNY and CDR2 SVGAGI (reference sequence). The V and J ends lost 3 bases and 1 base respectively, with 9 bases between them. The CDR3 length is 14 residues. CDR3 protein: CASSYTGTNTEAFF. CDR3 coding DNA: TGTGCCAGCAGTTATACAGGGACGAACACTGAAGCTTTCTTT.

V is TRBV18 and J is TRBJ1-5, with TRBD1 identical over 7 bases. The germline CDR1 and CDR2 sequences are KGHSH and LQKENI. This CDR3 comprises 18 residues. The trim removed 5 bases at V and 1 base at J, leaving 14 bases unmatched. The chain's CDR3 is CASSRMRQGDSSNQPQHF. CDR3 in DNA: TGTGCCAGCTCAAGGATGCGGCAGGGGGATTCAAGCAATCAGCCCCAGCATTTT.

The rearrangement uses TRBV7-3 and TRBJ2-3; 8 nucleotides match TRBD2. The CDR3 loop spans 15 amino acids. CDR1 is SGHTA and CDR2 is FQGTGA in the germline V gene. V trimming: 5 bases; J trimming: 1 base; junction bases outside the gene matches: 5. The CDR3 DNA is TGTGCCAGCAGCCCGGGACTAGGGGGCACAGATACGCAGTATTTT. As protein: CASSPGLGGTDTQYF. Full variable domain (remainder filled in from reference TRBV7-3 and TRBJ2-3): GAGVSQTPSNKVTEKGKYVELRCDPISGHTALYWYRQSLGQGPEFLIYFQGTGAADDSGLPNDRFFAVRPEGSVSTLKIQRTERGDSAVYLCASSPGLGGTDTQYFGPGTRLTVL.

This chain links TRBV27 with TRBJ1-5; 7 bases are shared with TRBD1. CDR3 length: 14 residues. The germline CDR1 and CDR2 sequences are MNHEY and SMNVEV (reference sequence). J gave up 2 bases and V 5 bases, and 3 bases lay outside the gene matches. The CDR3 DNA is TGTGCCAGCAGTCCCAGGGGGGGCAATCAGCCCCAGCATTTT. Residues: CASSPRGGNQPQHF.

This chain uses TRBV30 with TRBJ1-4; TRBD1 is a possible D gene (5 bases). V was pared by 0 bases and J by 5 bases, with 16 bases between. CDR1 GTSNPN and CDR2 SVGIG come from the germline V gene (reference sequence). The CDR3 length is 16 residues. DNA for the CDR3: TGTGCCTGGAGTGTTCCTGGGGGGGGTCCGAATGAAAAACTGTTTTTT. Protein: CAWSVPGGGPNEKLFF.

The chain recombines TRBV19 with TRBJ2-3; possible D gene TRBD2, 5 bases. Germline-derived CDR1 and CDR2 are LNHDA and SQIVND (reference sequence). Trimming cost V 8 bases and J 1 base, with 16 bases left between them. The CDR3 runs to 15 residues. The CDR3, as DNA: TGTGCCAGTGCCTTTGGGTGGGGAGGCACAGATACGCAGTATTTT. Protein product: CASAFGWGGTDTQYF.

In its sample, this clone was seen once. The gene calls are TRBV2 and TRBJ1-4; D ambiguous. The germline V and J ends were trimmed by 2 bases and 4 bases, with 8 bases remaining between them. The CDR3 spans 14 residues. The V gene's germline CDR1 is SNHLY and CDR2 FYNNEI. The CDR3 coding sequence is TGTGCCAGCAGTGAATCTGTGTTTAATGAAAAACTGTTTTTT. Amino acids: CASSESVFNEKLFF.

J is TRBJ2-1 and V is TRBV7-3; D uncertain. Trimming cost V 5 bases and J 0 bases, with 14 bases left between them. This CDR3 is 16 amino acids long. Germline CDR1 reads SGHTA; CDR2 reads FQGTGA. CDR3 amino acids: CASSPGLGSSYNEQFF. The DNA of the CDR3 is TGTGCCAGCAGCCCCGGGTTAGGAAGCTCCTACAATGAGCAGTTCTTC.